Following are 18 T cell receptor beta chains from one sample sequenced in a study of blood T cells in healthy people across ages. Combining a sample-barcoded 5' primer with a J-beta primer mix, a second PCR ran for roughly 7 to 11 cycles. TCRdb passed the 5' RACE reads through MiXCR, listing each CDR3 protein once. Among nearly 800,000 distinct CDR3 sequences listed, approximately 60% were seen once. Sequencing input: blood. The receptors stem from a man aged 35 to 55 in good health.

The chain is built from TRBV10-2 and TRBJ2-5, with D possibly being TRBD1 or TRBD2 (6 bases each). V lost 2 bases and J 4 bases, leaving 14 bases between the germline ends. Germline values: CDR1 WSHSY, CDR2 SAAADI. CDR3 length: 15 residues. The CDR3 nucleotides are TGCGCCAGCAGTGAGACCAGGGGAGCGGGAGAGACCCAGTACTTC. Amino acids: CASSETRGAGETQYF.

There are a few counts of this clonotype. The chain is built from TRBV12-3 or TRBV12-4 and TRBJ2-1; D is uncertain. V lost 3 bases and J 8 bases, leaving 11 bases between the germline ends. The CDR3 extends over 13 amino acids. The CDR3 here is CASSFRLAHEQFF. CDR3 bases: TGTGCCAGCAGTTTCCGACTGGCCCATGAGCAGTTCTTC.

In DNA form, the CDR3 reads TGTGCCAGCAGCCAAGGAGCGGGAGGGCCGTCTGAGCAGTTCTTC. Amino acid sequence: CASSQGAGGPSEQFF. The V gene is TRBV3-1, the J gene TRBJ2-1, with 10 bases lining up with TRBD2. The CDR3 is made up of 15 amino acids. Germline trimming cut 1 base from V and 9 bases from J; bases unmatched to any gene: 6. Germline loops: CDR1 LGHDT, CDR2 YNNKEL (reference sequence).

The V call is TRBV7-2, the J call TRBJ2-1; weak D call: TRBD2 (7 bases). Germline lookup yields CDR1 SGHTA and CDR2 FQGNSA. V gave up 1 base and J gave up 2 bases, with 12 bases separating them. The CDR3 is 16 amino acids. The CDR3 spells CASSLVARGPYNEQFF. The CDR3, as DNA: TGTGCCAGCAGCTTAGTCGCGCGGGGGCCCTACAATGAGCAGTTCTTC.

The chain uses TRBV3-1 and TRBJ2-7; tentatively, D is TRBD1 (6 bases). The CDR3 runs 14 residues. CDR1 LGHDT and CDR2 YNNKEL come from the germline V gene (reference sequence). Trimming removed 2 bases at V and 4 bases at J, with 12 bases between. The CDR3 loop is CASSQRHREYEQYF. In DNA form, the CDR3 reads TGTGCCAGCAGCCAACGGCACAGGGAATACGAGCAGTACTTC.

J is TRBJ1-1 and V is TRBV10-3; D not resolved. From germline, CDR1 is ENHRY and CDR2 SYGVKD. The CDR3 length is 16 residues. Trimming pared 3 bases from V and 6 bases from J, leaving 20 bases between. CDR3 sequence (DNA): TGTGCCATCAGTGACTCGAATAGAGACGGAAATCCTGAAGCTTTCTTT. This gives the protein CAISDSNRDGNPEAFF.

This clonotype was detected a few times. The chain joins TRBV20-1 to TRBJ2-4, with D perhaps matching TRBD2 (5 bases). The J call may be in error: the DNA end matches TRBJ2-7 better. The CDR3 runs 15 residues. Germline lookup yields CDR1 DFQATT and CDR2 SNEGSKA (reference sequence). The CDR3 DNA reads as TGCAGTGCTAGGGATTGGACGGAGGCGAGCTACGAGCAGTACTTC. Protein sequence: CSARDWTEASYEQYF.

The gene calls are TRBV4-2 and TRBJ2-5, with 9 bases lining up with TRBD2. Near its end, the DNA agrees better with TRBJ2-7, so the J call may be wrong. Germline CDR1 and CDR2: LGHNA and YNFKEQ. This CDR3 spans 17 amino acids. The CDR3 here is CASSQEGASGIRYEQYF. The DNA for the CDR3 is TGTGCCAGCAGCCAAGAAGGGGCTAGCGGGATTCGTTACGAGCAGTACTTC.

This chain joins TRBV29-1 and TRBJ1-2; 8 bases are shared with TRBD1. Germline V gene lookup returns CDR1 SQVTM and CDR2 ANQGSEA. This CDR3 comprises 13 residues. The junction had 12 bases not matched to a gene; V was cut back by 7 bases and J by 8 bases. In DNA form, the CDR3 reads TGCAGCGCAACAAGCCGACAGGGGTGGGGCTACACCTTC. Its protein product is CSATSRQGWGYTF.

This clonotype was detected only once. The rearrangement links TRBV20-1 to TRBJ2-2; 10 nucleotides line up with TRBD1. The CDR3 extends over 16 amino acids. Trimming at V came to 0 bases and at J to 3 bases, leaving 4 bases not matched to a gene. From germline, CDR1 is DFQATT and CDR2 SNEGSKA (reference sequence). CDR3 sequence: CSARDQTGGDTGELFF. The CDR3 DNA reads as TGCAGTGCTAGAGACCAGACAGGGGGCGACACCGGGGAGCTGTTTTTT.

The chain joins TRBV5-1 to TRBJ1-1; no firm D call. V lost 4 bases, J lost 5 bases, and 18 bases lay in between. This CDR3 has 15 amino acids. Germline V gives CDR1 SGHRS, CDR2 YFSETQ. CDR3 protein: CASSPAESGRTEAFF. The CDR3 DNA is TGCGCCAGCAGCCCGGCGGAGAGTGGGAGGACTGAAGCTTTCTTT.

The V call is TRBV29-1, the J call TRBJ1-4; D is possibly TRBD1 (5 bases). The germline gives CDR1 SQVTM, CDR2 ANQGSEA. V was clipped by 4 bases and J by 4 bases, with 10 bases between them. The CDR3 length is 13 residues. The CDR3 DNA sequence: TGCAGCGTTGGTGACAGTCATAATGAAAAACTGTTTTTT. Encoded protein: CSVGDSHNEKLFF.

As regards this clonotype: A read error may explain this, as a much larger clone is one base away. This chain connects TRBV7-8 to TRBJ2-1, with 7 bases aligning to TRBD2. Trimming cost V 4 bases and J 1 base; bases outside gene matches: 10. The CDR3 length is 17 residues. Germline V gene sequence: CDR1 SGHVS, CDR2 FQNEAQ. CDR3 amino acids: CASSSGLDTLSYNEQFF. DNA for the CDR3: TGTGCCAGCAGCTCTGGACTAGATACGCTTTCCTACAATGAGCAGTTCTTC.

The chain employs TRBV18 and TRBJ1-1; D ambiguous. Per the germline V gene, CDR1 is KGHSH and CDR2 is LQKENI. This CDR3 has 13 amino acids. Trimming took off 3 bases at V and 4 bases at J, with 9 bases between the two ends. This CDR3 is CASSPEAGTEAFF. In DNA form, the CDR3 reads TGTGCCAGCTCACCTGAGGCGGGCACTGAAGCTTTCTTT.

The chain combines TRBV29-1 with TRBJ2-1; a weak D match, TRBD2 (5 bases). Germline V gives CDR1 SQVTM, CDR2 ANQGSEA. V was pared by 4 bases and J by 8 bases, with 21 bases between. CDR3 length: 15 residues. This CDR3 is CSVVQRPLTTDEQFF. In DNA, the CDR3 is TGCAGCGTTGTCCAGCGGCCCCTGACAACGGATGAGCAGTTCTTC.

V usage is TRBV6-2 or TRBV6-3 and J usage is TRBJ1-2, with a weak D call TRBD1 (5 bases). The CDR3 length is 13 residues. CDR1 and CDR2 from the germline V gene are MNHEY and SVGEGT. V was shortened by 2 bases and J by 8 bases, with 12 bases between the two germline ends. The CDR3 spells CASSYGGEDGYTF. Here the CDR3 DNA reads TGTGCCAGCAGTTACGGAGGGGAGGACGGCTACACCTTC.

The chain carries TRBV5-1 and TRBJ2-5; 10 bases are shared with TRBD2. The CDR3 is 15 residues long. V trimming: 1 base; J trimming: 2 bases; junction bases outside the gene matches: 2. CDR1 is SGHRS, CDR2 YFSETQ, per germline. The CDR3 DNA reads TGCGCCAGCAGCTTGACTAGCGGGGTTCAAGAGACCCAGTACTTC. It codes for CASSLTSGVQETQYF.

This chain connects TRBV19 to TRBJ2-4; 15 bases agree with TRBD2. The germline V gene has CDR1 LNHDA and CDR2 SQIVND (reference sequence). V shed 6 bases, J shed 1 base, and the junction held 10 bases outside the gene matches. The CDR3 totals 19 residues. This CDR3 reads CASRSGLAGGIIAKNIQYF. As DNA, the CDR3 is TGTGCCAGTAGATCGGGACTAGCGGGAGGCATCATCGCCAAAAACATTCAGTACTTC.